The 21 T cell receptor beta chains listed next were all sequenced from one sample in a study of cytomegalovirus exposure and HLA in healthy donors. Vbeta (60) and Jbeta (13) primers were used in the PCR. The assay was immunoSEQ multiplex PCR, and TCRdb's table has in-frame clones only and misses some. The repertoire consists of roughly 160,000 clones, with about 72% occurring once and the leading ten covering 3.5% to 4.5%. Material for sequencing was PBMCs. The receptor source for this set is a man aged 25 to 45 in good health and CMV-seropositive.

The genes are TRBV30 and TRBJ2-3; 10 nucleotides align to TRBD1. CDR3 length: 15 residues. The germline V gene encodes CDR1 GTSNPN and CDR2 SVGIG (reference sequence). V lost 6 bases to trimming and J lost 4 bases; unmatched junction nucleotides: 10. The CDR3 DNA reads as TGTGCCTGTCCCGCCGGGACAGGGGACGCAGATACGCAGTATTTT. Its protein product is CACPAGTGDADTQYF.

This sequence joins TRBV29-1 and TRBJ1-5; the D gene is possibly TRBD1 (6 bases). The V gene's germline CDR1 is SQVTM and CDR2 ANQGSEA. There are 13 residues in the CDR3. V shed 4 bases and J shed 1 base, with 8 bases lying between them. CDR3 sequence: CSVAQGSNQPQHF. CDR3 nucleotide sequence: TGCAGCGTTGCCCAGGGGAGCAATCAGCCCCAGCATTTT.

The chain links TRBV6-1 to TRBJ1-2; D unclear. Between the trimmed V and J ends, which lost 6 bases and 8 bases, there was a span of 10 bases. The CDR3 is 11 residues long. Germline V lookup: CDR1 MNHNS, CDR2 SASEGT. The CDR3 region is CASRQDWGYTF. CDR3 nucleotides: TGTGCCAGCAGGCAGGATTGGGGCTACACCTTC.

The rearrangement uses TRBV19 and TRBJ1-1, with D tentatively TRBD1 (6 bases). Trimming shortened V by 7 bases and J by 2 bases, and 11 bases separated the two germline ends. This CDR3 contains 13 residues. The V gene's germline CDR1 is LNHDA and CDR2 SQIVND (reference sequence). CDR3 DNA: TGTGCCAGTATCCCGACAGGCAACACTGAAGCTTTCTTT. Translating gives CASIPTGNTEAFF. Full variable domain (missing parts from reference TRBV19 and TRBJ1-1): DGGITQSPKYLFRKEGQNVTLSCEQNLNHDAMYWYRQDPGQGLRLIYYSQIVNDFQKGDIAEGYSVSREKKESFPLTVTSAQKNPTAFYLCASIPTGNTEAFFGQGTRLTVV.

The gene calls are TRBV7-6 and TRBJ2-7; 10 nucleotides match TRBD1. The J segment lost 3 bases and the V segment lost 1 base, leaving 6 bases of the junction unmatched. From germline, CDR1 is SGHVS and CDR2 FNYEAQ. This CDR3 is 16 amino acids long. CDR3 residues: CASSLEAGTGDYEQYF. CDR3 coding DNA: TGTGCCAGCAGCTTAGAGGCCGGGACAGGGGACTACGAGCAGTACTTC.

This sequence joins TRBV5-1 and TRBJ2-1; 7 bases line up with TRBD1. Trimming at V came to 4 bases and at J to 7 bases, leaving 11 bases not matched to a gene. The CDR3 runs 15 residues. In germline, CDR1 is SGHRS, CDR2 YFSETQ. The CDR3 coding sequence is TGCGCCAGCAGCACGACAGGGACCCCGGGGAATGAGCAGTTCTTC. This encodes CASSTTGTPGNEQFF.

A few counts support this clone. This sequence joins TRBV19 and TRBJ1-1; perhaps TRBD1 as D (5 bases). The CDR3 runs to 13 residues. Germline assignment: CDR1 LNHDA and CDR2 SQIVND (reference sequence). V lost 5 bases and J 3 bases, leaving 10 bases between the germline ends. For the CDR3, the DNA is TGTGCCAGTAGTCTAAAAGGGGACACTGAAGCTTTCTTT. Amino acid sequence: CASSLKGDTEAFF.

Concerning this clone: Additional DNA sequences in this sample encode the identical CDR3. CDR3 sequence (DNA): TGTGCCAGCAGGGACAGGGGCTACGAGCAGTACTTC. Amino acid sequence: CASRDRGYEQYF. The J gene is TRBJ2-7, the V gene TRBV2, with TRBD1 identical over 9 bases. CDR1 is SNHLY, CDR2 FYNNEI, per germline. CDR3 size: 12 residues. The J segment lost 3 bases and the V segment lost 6 bases, leaving 0 bases of the junction unmatched.

This clone was counted once. This chain links TRBV19 with TRBJ2-3; 13 bases map to TRBD2. Germline assignment: CDR1 LNHDA and CDR2 SQIVND (reference sequence). V shed 6 bases, J shed 4 bases, and the junction held 7 bases outside the gene matches. The CDR3 extends over 16 amino acids. Written as DNA, the CDR3 is TGTGCCAGTAGAACTAGCGGGGGGGCCCTCCCAGATACGCAGTATTTT. Amino acid sequence: CASRTSGGALPDTQYF. Looking up the rest from reference TRBV19 and TRBJ2-3 gives the full variable domain: DGGITQSPKYLFRKEGQNVTLSCEQNLNHDAMYWYRQDPGQGLRLIYYSQIVNDFQKGDIAEGYSVSREKKESFPLTVTSAQKNPTAFYLCASRTSGGALPDTQYFGPGTRLTVL.

The genes are TRBV5-1 and TRBJ2-7; D might be TRBD2 (6 bases). This CDR3 spans 15 amino acids. Trimming left V 0 bases short and J 5 bases short, with 15 bases between. Germline assignment: CDR1 SGHRS and CDR2 YFSETQ. As DNA, the CDR3 is TGCGCCAGCAGCTTGGCCCTGGCGGGGATCCACGAGCAGTACTTC. Protein sequence: CASSLALAGIHEQYF.

J is TRBJ2-1 and V is TRBV28, with 9 bases fitting TRBD2. The germline V gene encodes CDR1 MDHEN and CDR2 SYDVKM. CDR3 length equals 16 residues. V was clipped by 6 bases and J by 6 bases; unmatched bases: 12. This CDR3 reads CASRPISGGRRNEQFF. The CDR3 DNA reads as TGTGCCAGCAGGCCCATTAGCGGGGGCCGCCGCAATGAGCAGTTCTTC.

This chain uses TRBV19 with TRBJ2-6, with D perhaps matching TRBD2 (5 bases). V was cut by 3 bases and J by 3 bases, with 9 bases left in between. This CDR3 is built from 15 residues. The V gene's germline CDR1 is LNHDA and CDR2 SQIVND (reference sequence). Here the CDR3 reads CASSIGGRGANVLTF. The CDR3 region has the DNA TGTGCCAGTAGTATCGGCGGGCGTGGGGCCAACGTCCTGACTTTC.

V gene TRBV29-1 combines with J gene TRBJ2-3; the match to TRBD2 covers 13 bases. Germline V gene lookup returns CDR1 SQVTM and CDR2 ANQGSEA. The CDR3 length is 14 residues. V lost 6 bases to trimming and J lost 4 bases; unmatched junction nucleotides: 4. The CDR3 DNA sequence: TGCAGCGTCAGGACTAGCGGGGGTCCAGATACGCAGTATTTT. Its translation: CSVRTSGGPDTQYF.

The chain combines TRBV7-2 with TRBJ1-2; D ambiguous. From germline, CDR1 is SGHTA and CDR2 FQGNSA. V lost 1 base and J lost 12, with 18 bases in between. The length of the CDR3 is 14 residues. CDR3 residues: CASSLDSVTLQHTF. The CDR3 DNA is TGTGCCAGCAGCTTAGACTCGGTGACCTTACAGCACACCTTC.

The rearrangement links TRBV28 to TRBJ1-4; the match to TRBD1 covers 7 bases. The V gene's germline CDR1 is MDHEN and CDR2 SYDVKM. The CDR3 consists of 15 residues. V lost 5 bases, J lost 7 bases, and 10 bases stayed unmatched. This chain's CDR3 is CASSPDRSWPEKLFF. CDR3 coding DNA: TGTGCCAGCAGTCCGGACAGGTCTTGGCCTGAAAAACTGTTTTTT.

The CDR3 is CASSQATDISQETQYF. As DNA, the CDR3 is TGTGCCAGCAGCCAAGCTACGGACATCTCTCAAGAGACCCAGTACTTC. This chain links TRBV4-2 with TRBJ2-5, with D possibly matching TRBD1 (5 bases). The germline V and J ends were trimmed by 1 base and 2 bases, with 14 bases remaining between them. Looked up from germline, CDR1 is LGHNA and CDR2 is YNFKEQ. The length of the CDR3 is 16 residues.

The chain joins TRBV2 to TRBJ1-3; 9 bases agree with TRBD1. The CDR3 is made up of 18 amino acids. Germline V lookup: CDR1 SNHLY, CDR2 FYNNEI. V lost 5 bases, J lost 4 bases, and 15 bases stayed unmatched. CDR3 loop: CASSFHRDRVIVGNTIYF. As DNA, the CDR3 is TGTGCCAGCAGTTTTCACCGGGACAGGGTTATTGTAGGAAACACCATATATTTT.

CDR3 nucleotide sequence: TGTGCCATCAGTGCCCAGGGAACGACCCAGTACTTC. Translating gives CAISAQGTTQYF. The chain couples TRBV10-3 to TRBJ2-5; perhaps TRBD1 as D (5 bases). Trimming removed 4 bases at V and 7 bases at J, with 10 bases between. The CDR3 consists of 12 residues. The germline CDR1 and CDR2 sequences are ENHRY and SYGVKD.

The chain uses TRBV5-4 and TRBJ2-5; the D is unclear. Between the trimmed V and J ends, which lost 5 bases and 6 bases, there was a span of 8 bases. CDR1 is SGHNT, CDR2 YYREEE, per germline (reference sequence). CDR3 length: 11 amino acids. Written as DNA, the CDR3 is TGTGCCAGCAGTGGCTCGCAGACCCAGTACTTC. Amino acid sequence: CASSGSQTQYF. The full variable domain, completed using reference TRBV5-4 and TRBJ2-5, is ETGVTQSPTHLIKTRGQQVTLRCSSQSGHNTVSWYQQALGQGPQFIFQYYREEENGRGNFPPRFSGLQFPNYSSELNVNALELDDSALYLCASSGSQTQYFGPGTRLLVL.

This clone was detected only once. The rearrangement uses TRBV5-4 and TRBJ2-3, with TRBD2 matching over 8 bases. After removal of 4 bases from V and 4 bases from J, the junction contained 8 bases not matched to a gene. The CDR3 is 15 amino acids. Germline V gene lookup returns CDR1 SGHNT and CDR2 YYREEE (reference sequence). The CDR3 nucleotides are TGTGCCAGCAGCCGGGGGGTAGCGGGGTCAGATACGCAGTATTTT. Translating gives CASSRGVAGSDTQYF.

This clone was observed a few times. The gene calls are TRBV6-1 and TRBJ2-4, with 9 bases identical to TRBD1. The V gene end was trimmed by 6 bases and the J gene end by 0 bases; junction bases not matched to a gene: 6. Germline V gives CDR1 MNHNS, CDR2 SASEGT. The CDR3 has 16 amino acids. The CDR3 is CASREQGALAKNIQYF. The CDR3 nucleotides read TGTGCCAGCAGGGAACAGGGGGCCTTAGCCAAAAACATTCAGTACTTC.